This T cell receptor (beta chain) was found in a study of CD8 T cells in ankylosing spondylitis. Broader study findings: Reportedly, disease-linked clones are significantly enriched in ankylosing spondylitis patients' matched synovial fluid.

As regards this clonotype: Its target is unknown.

The CDR3 extends over 15 amino acids. Per germline, CDR1 SEHNR and CDR2 FQNEAQ (reference sequence). V lost 5 bases to trimming and J lost 0 bases, with 13 bases between them. MiXCR, run by TCRdb on the 5' RACE reads, gives a single entry per CDR3 protein. Among around 220,000 distinct CDR3 sequences listed, about 10% were seen once. The origin of this receptor is a male donor with ankylosing spondylitis or in good health (not recorded which). Sequenced input: blood, either unsorted or a sorted T cell fraction (not recorded which). The chain has TRBV7-9 and TRBJ2-5, with a possible D match to TRBD1 (6 bases). CDR3 in amino acids: CASSGNTGYQETQYF. The CDR3 nucleotides read TGTGCCAGCAGCGGGAACACAGGGTACCAAGAGACCCAGTACTTC.